Shown below are 14 T cell receptor beta chains from a single sample sequenced in a study of human T cells and chemical hapten exposure. TCRdb reanalysed the RACE reads using MiXCR and keeps one entry per CDR3 protein. The repertoire consists of some 79,000 distinct CDR3 sequences, with about 8% occurring once and the leading ten covering roughly 1.6%. Indicated time point: patch test 1, 2 weeks after DPC sensitization. Treatment described: therapeutic diphenylcyclopropenone sensitization with weekly scalp DPC. The specimen was whole blood, collected in connection with sensitization to the hapten diphenylcyclopropenone (DPC). All receptors derive from a woman under 40 with alopecia areata. Some clones in this sample may be carry-over from other donors' samples.

This clonotype has only a few counts. This chain joins TRBV9 and TRBJ2-7; the match to TRBD1 covers 9 bases. V lost 0 bases and J lost 6; bases outside the gene matches: 7. CDR1 and CDR2 (germline): SGDLS, YYNGEE. The CDR3 totals 15 residues. CDR3 loop: CASSVAGTGLGEQYF. CDR3 DNA sequence: TGTGCCAGCAGCGTAGCCGGGACAGGGTTGGGCGAGCAGTACTTC. Looking up the rest from reference TRBV9 and TRBJ2-7 gives the full variable domain: DSGVTQTPKHLITATGQRVTLRCSPRSGDLSVYWYQQSLDQGLQFLIQYYNGEERAKGNILERFSAQQFPDLHSELNLSSLELGDSALYFCASSVAGTGLGEQYFGPGTRLTVT.

This clonotype was counted at least ten times. The CDR3 sequence: CASSPGTKNTEAFF. CDR3 sequence (DNA): TGTGCCAGCAGTCCTGGCACAAAGAACACTGAAGCTTTCTTT. The chain combines TRBV6-1 with TRBJ1-1; D unresolved. This CDR3 has 14 amino acids. V was cut by 5 bases and J by 1 base, with 11 bases left in between. Per germline, CDR1 MNHNS and CDR2 SASEGT.

This clonotype was detected ten times or more. This chain connects TRBV6-6 to TRBJ1-3; D may be TRBD1 (6 bases). The CDR3 contains 17 residues. V was pared by 2 bases and J by 0 bases, with 14 bases between. In germline, CDR1 is MNHNY, CDR2 SVGAGI (reference sequence). Here the CDR3 DNA reads TGTGCCAGCAGTTACCGTCGGGGACAAGACTCTGGAAACACCATATATTTT. Translation: CASSYRRGQDSGNTIYF.

The V and J genes are TRBV14 and TRBJ1-2; D possibly corresponds to TRBD1 (5 bases). Deletions cut 0 bases from V and 4 bases from J, with 18 bases between. Germline CDR1 SGHDN, CDR2 FVKESK. CDR3 length: 17 residues. CDR3 nucleotides: TGTGCCAGCAGCCAAGAAGGACAAATGAGGGGCGTCTATGGCTACACCTTC. Protein sequence: CASSQEGQMRGVYGYTF.

Note on this clonotype: A much larger clone differs by one base, so this may be a read error. In DNA, the CDR3 is TGCGCCAGCAGCTCGGCCGGAAGGCAGGAGACTGAAGCTTTCTTT. This encodes CASSSAGRQETEAFF. V is TRBV5-1 and J is TRBJ1-1; D is undetermined. The V gene lost 3 bases and the J gene lost 5 bases, with 17 bases spanning the gap. CDR3 length: 15 amino acids. Germline CDR1 is SGHRS and CDR2 is YFSETQ.

This clonotype was counted only a few times. The rearrangement uses TRBV12-3 or TRBV12-4 and TRBJ2-7, with D possibly matching TRBD1 (5 bases). V lost 2 bases and J 5 bases, leaving 19 bases between the germline ends. CDR3 length: 16 residues. CDR3 in amino acids: CASSLSGRANPHEQYF. CDR3 sequence (DNA): TGTGCCAGCAGTTTAAGTGGCAGGGCGAATCCCCACGAGCAGTACTTC.

The chain uses TRBV18 and TRBJ2-5; 11 bases match TRBD1. The V and J ends lost 3 bases and 4 bases, in that order; junction bases with no gene match: 1. The CDR3 consists of 14 residues. Germline V CDR1 and CDR2: KGHSH, LQKENI. For the CDR3, the DNA is TGTGCCAGCTCACCGGGACAGGGGGGAGAGACCCAGTACTTC. Protein product: CASSPGQGGETQYF. The whole variable domain, remainder taken from reference TRBV18 and TRBJ2-5, is NAGVMQNPRHLVRRRGQEARLRCSPMKGHSHVYWYRQLPEEGLKFMVYLQKENIIDESGMPKERFSAEFPKEGPSILRIQQVVRGDSAAYFCASSPGQGGETQYFGPGTRLLVL.

This clonotype showed up just a few times. V and J are TRBV19 and TRBJ1-2, with D tentatively TRBD1 (5 bases). There are 13 residues in the CDR3. Trimming cost V 9 bases and J 5 bases, with 16 bases left between them. CDR1 LNHDA and CDR2 SQIVND come from the germline V gene (reference sequence). CDR3 sequence reads: CASSLGAGYGYTF. The CDR3 coding sequence is TGTGCCAGCTCCCTTGGGGCGGGGTATGGCTACACCTTC.

This clonotype appeared many times. The chain combines TRBV9 with TRBJ2-7, with a weak D call TRBD2 (5 bases). V was clipped by 0 bases and J by 0 bases, with 10 bases between them. Germline CDR1 is SGDLS and CDR2 is YYNGEE. CDR3 size: 15 residues. DNA for the CDR3: TGTGCCAGCAGCGTAGGAAGGGAGTTCTCCTACGAGCAGTACTTC. Translated: CASSVGREFSYEQYF.

The table lists this clonotype with a few counts. V gene TRBV5-1 combines with J gene TRBJ2-3; no definite D call. Germline V CDR1 and CDR2: SGHRS, YFSETQ. The ends were cut back, 1 base at V and 2 bases at J, with 11 bases in the middle. The CDR3 is made up of 15 amino acids. The CDR3 nucleotides read TGCGCCAGCAGCTTGCGTCCCTCCGACACAGATACGCAGTATTTT. Protein sequence: CASSLRPSDTDTQYF. Full variable domain (missing parts from reference TRBV5-1 and TRBJ2-3): KAGVTQTPRYLIKTRGQQVTLSCSPISGHRSVSWYQQTPGQGLQFLFEYFSETQRNKGNFPGRFSGRQFSNSRSEMNVSTLELGDSALYLCASSLRPSDTDTQYFGPGTRLTVL.

There are many counts of this clonotype. The chain employs TRBV5-1 and TRBJ2-1; TRBD1 matches 10 bases. Trimming cost V 4 bases and J 9 bases; bases outside gene matches: 4. Germline assignment: CDR1 SGHRS and CDR2 YFSETQ. This CDR3 comprises 13 residues. CDR3 nucleotide sequence: TGCGCCAGCAGCGTGACAGGGGGCACTGAGCAGTTCTTC. Encoded protein: CASSVTGGTEQFF. Full variable domain (rest looked up from reference TRBV5-1 and TRBJ2-1): KAGVTQTPRYLIKTRGQQVTLSCSPISGHRSVSWYQQTPGQGLQFLFEYFSETQRNKGNFPGRFSGRQFSNSRSEMNVSTLELGDSALYLCASSVTGGTEQFFGPGTRLTVL.

The V call is TRBV5-5, the J call TRBJ1-2; D gene uncertain. The V end lost 2 bases, the J end lost 2 bases, and 13 bases lay between the germline ends. The CDR3 extends over 15 amino acids. Germline V lookup: CDR1 SGHKS, CDR2 YYEKEE (reference sequence). CDR3 coding DNA: TGTGCCAGCAGCTTCCACCGCGACCTAAACTATGGCTACACCTTC. Its protein product is CASSFHRDLNYGYTF.

This sequence joins TRBV27 and TRBJ1-6; D call uncertain. V was pared by 2 bases and J by 8 bases, with 7 bases between. Germline V gene data show CDR1 as MNHEY and CDR2 as SMNVEV (reference sequence). This CDR3 region has 13 residues. In DNA, the CDR3 is TGTGCCAGCAGTTTAGGAAACCATTCACCCCTCCACTTT. This codes for CASSLGNHSPLHF.

This clonotype has ten or more counts. V usage is TRBV7-9 and J usage is TRBJ1-1; TRBD1 agrees at 7 bases. CDR1 is SEHNR and CDR2 is FQNEAQ in the germline V gene (reference sequence). The length of the CDR3 is 14 residues. J lost 5 bases, V lost 5 bases, and 8 bases had no gene match. Written as DNA, the CDR3 is TGTGCCAGCAGCATAAGGGGGCGAGGGACTGAAGCTTTCTTT. Its translation is CASSIRGRGTEAFF.